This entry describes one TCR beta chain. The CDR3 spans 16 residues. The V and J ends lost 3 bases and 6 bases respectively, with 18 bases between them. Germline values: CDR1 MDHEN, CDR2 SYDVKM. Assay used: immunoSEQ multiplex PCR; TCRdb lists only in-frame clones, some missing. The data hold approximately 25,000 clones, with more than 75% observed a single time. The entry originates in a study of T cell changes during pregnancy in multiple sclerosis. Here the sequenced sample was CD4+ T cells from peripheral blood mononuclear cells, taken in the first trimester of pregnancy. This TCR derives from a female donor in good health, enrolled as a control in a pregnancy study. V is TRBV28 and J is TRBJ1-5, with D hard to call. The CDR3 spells CASSFLGWELFQPQHF. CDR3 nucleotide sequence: TGTGCCAGCAGTTTTTTGGGGTGGGAGCTCTTTCAGCCCCAGCATTTT.